This T cell receptor beta chain is drawn from a study of T cell repertoires in cytomegalovirus infection (dated by TCRdb to between 2019 and 2020). Concerning the study at large: Donor HLA type was relevant to the analysis, because carriage of CMV infection together with the matching HLA type was indicated by public TCR beta signatures. Here is what the overall study found, with its caveats: Carriers of CMV infection plus the relevant HLA type were discriminated by the cumulative frequency of public TCR beta family members in the study cohort and in an independent roughly 400-donor cohort. In the ex vivo response, HLA-C-restricted CMV-specific TCR beta clonotypes were dominant, and in two of eight donors the single most frequent clonotype came from this HLA-C-restricted group.

Sequencing was performed on an Illumina HiSeq 1500. TCRdb reprocessing: public reads trimmed at Q25 with fastp, clones called with MiXCR, in-frame beta chains kept. Entries that share a CDR3 protein sequence are merged under the most common genes and DNA. Recorded for this sample are under 850,000 distinct CDR3 sequences; 35% of them occurred a single time. The ten top clones hold about 2.8% of the sample. The sample holds a few counts of this clonotype. This receptor's antigen is unknown. No base quality information exists; no much larger clone differs at one position. The TCR sequence derives from a human donor in good health (CMV status not recorded). Some clones in this sample may be carry-over from other donors' samples. Material for sequencing was PBMCs.

The CDR3: CASSLFGQPQHF. The nucleotide sequence reads as follows: TGTGCCAGCAGCTTATTCGGTCAGCCCCAGCATTTT. The V and J genes are TRBV7-2 and TRBJ1-5, with an unclear D gene assignment. V loses 2 bases, J loses 6 bases, and the germline ends lie 5 bases apart. The CDR3 measures 12 amino acids from cysteine to phenylalanine. Of all the DNA, just the CDR3 is kept, 36 bases in frame from base 1. The germline V gene specifies SGHTA as CDR1 and FQGNSA as CDR2.